A single sample gave rise to the 11 T cell receptor beta chains below, sequenced in a study of blood T cell repertoires in COVID-19. The method was immunoSEQ multiplex PCR; TCRdb's version includes in-frame clones alone and lacks a portion of them. Seen here are roughly 330,000 clones, approximately 86% observed once, and the top ten hold approximately 9.3%. Sample: peripheral blood. The receptors were sampled from a man aged 25-45 years with COVID-19, enrolled during active disease.

CDR3 nucleotides: TGCGCCAGCAGCCAAGTGGCTCCGGGGACAGGGGCTGGGGTGTGGGGAGCTTTCTTT. This codes for CASSQVAPGTGAGVWGAFF. The gene calls are TRBV4-1 and TRBJ1-1, with 10 positions matching TRBD1. Germline V gives CDR1 MGHRA, CDR2 YSYEKL. J was trimmed by 10 bases and V by 1 base; bases with no gene match: 21. The CDR3 is 19 residues long.

The chain uses TRBV24-1 and TRBJ1-5; possible D gene TRBD1, 5 bases. With 4 bases removed from V and 4 bases from J, the gap between germline ends came to 16 bases. There are 16 residues in the CDR3. The germline V gene has CDR1 KGHDR and CDR2 SFDVKD. CDR3 sequence (DNA): TGTGCCACCAGTGAGGGGACGGGAGAGAGGAATCAGCCCCAGCATTTT. It encodes CATSEGTGERNQPQHF.

The rearrangement links TRBV11-2 to TRBJ2-2; D is possibly TRBD1 (5 bases). The ends were cut back, 0 bases at V and 6 bases at J, with 14 bases in the middle. Germline loops: CDR1 SGHAT, CDR2 FQNNGV. CDR3 length equals 16 residues. Here the CDR3 DNA reads TGTGCCAGCAGCTTAGATCTATGGGGCGCCGCCGGGGAGCTGTTTTTT. It translates to CASSLDLWGAAGELFF. The full variable domain, rest sourced from reference TRBV11-2 and TRBJ2-2, is EAGVAQSPRYKIIEKRQSVAFWCNPISGHATLYWYQQILGQGPKLLIQFQNNGVVDDSQLPKDRFSAERLKGVDSTLKIQPAKLEDSAVYLCASSLDLWGAAGELFFGEGSRLTVL.

The CDR3 sequence is CASSLDGTVYNEQFF. CDR3 in DNA: TGCGCCAGCAGCTTGGATGGGACAGTTTACAATGAGCAGTTCTTC. V gene TRBV5-1 combines with J gene TRBJ2-1; 7 positions match TRBD1. This CDR3 spans 15 amino acids. Germline lookup yields CDR1 SGHRS and CDR2 YFSETQ. With 0 bases clipped from V and 4 bases from J, the junction kept 4 bases outside the gene matches.

J is TRBJ2-5 and V is TRBV24-1; 10 nucleotides match TRBD2. CDR1 is KGHDR and CDR2 is SFDVKD in the germline V gene. The V and J ends lost 6 bases and 1 base, in that order; junction bases with no gene match: 7. The CDR3 covers 16 residues. The CDR3 nucleotides are TGTGCCACCAGTACTCCGGGACTAGCGAGCCAAGAGACCCAGTACTTC. Translation gives CATSTPGLASQETQYF.

This sequence joins TRBV7-7 and TRBJ2-3, with D unresolved. CDR1 and CDR2 (germline): SSHAT, FNYEAQ (reference sequence). The CDR3 runs to 13 residues. V was clipped by 0 bases and J by 3 bases, with 4 bases between them. The chain's CDR3 is CASSLAVTDTQYF. CDR3 sequence (DNA): TGTGCCAGCAGCTTAGCCGTAACAGATACGCAGTATTTT.

This chain links TRBV9 with TRBJ2-5; 7 bases agree with TRBD2. The ends lost 3 bases at V and 4 bases at J; junction bases unmatched: 6. This CDR3 region has 14 residues. Germline assignment: CDR1 SGDLS and CDR2 YYNGEE. The CDR3 region is CASSARPGGETQYF. In DNA form, the CDR3 reads TGTGCCAGCAGCGCCCGGCCGGGGGGAGAGACCCAGTACTTC.

The table lists this clone with a count of one. This chain links TRBV6-5 with TRBJ1-6; no clear D gene. Trimming stripped 0 bases from V and 8 bases from J, with 8 bases between. Germline CDR1 is MNHEY and CDR2 is SVGAGI. The length of the CDR3 is 14 residues. CDR3 loop: CASSYSFSDSPLHF. DNA of the CDR3: TGTGCCAGCAGTTACTCTTTCAGTGATTCACCCCTCCACTTT.

The J gene is TRBJ2-3, the V gene TRBV4-3; D is possibly TRBD1 (6 bases). Germline V lookup: CDR1 LGHNA, CDR2 YSLEER. The CDR3 runs to 16 residues. Trimming pared 1 base from V and 2 bases from J, leaving 13 bases between. The CDR3 sequence is CASSQAGVGVTDTQYF. Here the CDR3 DNA reads TGCGCCAGCAGCCAAGCAGGGGTTGGGGTCACAGATACGCAGTATTTT.

This clone was observed a few times. The gene calls are TRBV7-9 and TRBJ2-5, with 7 bases that match TRBD1. The J segment lost 3 bases and the V segment lost 6 bases, leaving 13 bases of the junction unmatched. Germline V CDR1 and CDR2: SEHNR, FQNEAQ (reference sequence). CDR3 length: 16 residues. In nucleotides, the CDR3 is TGTGCCAGCAGTTCAGGGGGTTTGGCCTTGAAAGAGACCCAGTACTTC. Encoded protein: CASSSGGLALKETQYF.

This chain links TRBV5-1 with TRBJ2-1, with a tentative D call TRBD2 (6 bases). V lost 2 bases, J lost 6 bases, and 15 bases lay in between. The germline gives CDR1 SGHRS, CDR2 YFSETQ. The CDR3 consists of 15 residues. CDR3 nucleotide sequence: TGCGCCAGCAGCTTCCTGAGCATGGGGGGCAATGAGCAGTTCTTC. Translating it yields CASSFLSMGGNEQFF. Full variable domain (missing parts from reference TRBV5-1 and TRBJ2-1): KAGVTQTPRYLIKTRGQQVTLSCSPISGHRSVSWYQQTPGQGLQFLFEYFSETQRNKGNFPGRFSGRQFSNSRSEMNVSTLELGDSALYLCASSFLSMGGNEQFFGPGTRLTVL.